A single T cell receptor beta chain is shown here with its context. The target antigen is unknown. The data were taken from a study of shared clonotypes between healthy human individuals. Study details: CD4 naive and CD4 memory each took three plates per donor, while CD8 naive took two and CD8 memory one. Study-level points and caveats: Naive subsets usually exceeded memory subsets in estimated richness.

Using approximately 190 ng DNA, around 30,000 T cell genomes, the sorted-subset replicate PCRs were run. Some clones are missing from TCRdb's copy, which holds only in-frame ones; the method was immunoSEQ multiplex PCR. This table holds around 940,000 clones, 60% to 85% found once. Donation came from healthy HIV-negative adults that had no recent acute infections or vaccinations. This clonotype was sampled from a man in his late teens or twenties in good health. Material for sequencing was memory CD4+ T cells sorted from blood. The subset: CD45RA-negative fraction.

This CDR3 is CASSDSGQPDNEQFF. In DNA, the CDR3 is TGTGCCAGCAGTGATTCGGGACAACCCGACAATGAGCAGTTCTTC. J is TRBJ2-1 and V is TRBV25-1; D may be TRBD1 (6 bases). CDR3 size: 15 residues. CDR1 is MGHDK and CDR2 is SYGVNS in the germline V gene. The ends were cut back, 3 bases at V and 5 bases at J, with 14 bases in the middle.